This T cell receptor (beta chain) derives from a study of blood T cells in healthy people across ages (dated by TCRdb to between 2014 and 2017). For the study in its entirety: In model experiments, template switching captured roughly one uniquely barcoded TCR beta cDNA molecule for every two T cells. To avoid experimental bias, donors of different ages were distributed randomly across sequencing lanes. Using the same blood draw, the study looked at two additional independent replicas of 1 million unique cDNA reads for two donors, one aged 18 to 29 and the other aged 80 or older. The donors were split into four age groups: young (average 16 years), middle-aged (roughly 39), aged (approximately 59) and long-lived (under 85). Age-related changes in TCR beta repertoire diversity were measured in the study by deep sequencing normalized with unique cDNA molecular identifiers. Summary of the overall study and its limitations: Compared with the aged group, the long-lived group had more naive CD4+ T cells, fewer expanded clones and increased TCR diversity, a pattern suggesting age selection. Donor CMV infection status was unknown, potentially confounding age-related changes in expanded clonotypes. Estimates of total diversity based on one million sequenced T cells were considered lower bounds and underestimates. The percentage of naive T cells measured by flow cytometry correlated strongly with observed TCR beta diversity. Since profiling was done on bulk unsorted PBMCs, naive and antigen-experienced compartments could not be conclusively compared. As age increased, observed TCR beta diversity per million T cells dropped in a roughly linear way, and a significant reduction was already evident by age 40.

A note on this clonotype: It has no known antigen specificity. Base qualities were left out, and no much larger clone turns up one base away.

The donors were roughly 39 Caucasian individuals from Russia, aged roughly 6 to 90 years, who were systemically healthy. Ten milliliters of peripheral blood were drawn from each donor into EDTA-treated Vacutainer tubes. Ficoll-Paque density-gradient centrifugation was used to isolate PBMCs, with at least 7 million per sample. Total RNA was extracted from PBMCs with Trizol reagent, with at least 5.5 micrograms obtained per sample. Naive CD45RAhigh/CD27high T cell percentages were measured by flow cytometry on a PBMC aliquot from every donor. CDR1 and CDR2 were assigned from the germline V gene (reference sequence) as SEHNR and FQNEAQ. The CDR3 runs 14 amino acids, cysteine and phenylalanine included. The CDR3 DNA has 42 bases and is translated from base 1. Relative to germline, V is missing 1 base and J is missing 13 bases, with 11 bases of the junction outside any gene match. The library came from 5' RACE. Sequencing was performed on an Illumina HiSeq 2500. A second PCR of 7 to 11 cycles was performed with a sample-barcoded 5' primer and a J-beta primer mix. A template-switch 5' adaptor carrying 12 random nucleotides introduced a unique molecular identifier onto each TCR beta cDNA molecule. At least 2.5 million CDR3-containing paired-end reads were obtained from each sample. First-strand cDNA synthesis was performed from all RNA using the Mint cDNA synthesis kit, with priming by a TRBC-specific oligonucleotide. Following uracil-DNA glycosylase treatment, a first 18-cycle PCR with universal primers M1SS and BC2_uni_R was performed on all cDNA. As for the authors' bioinformatics: For normalization, 1 million high-quality reads, each with a distinct molecular identifier, were randomly selected from each sample. Instead of being binned into consensus sequences, reads with shared molecular identifiers were discarded. CDR3 identification, clonotype clustering and error correction used MiTCR with a Q25 quality threshold and the strictest error-elimination algorithm. A nonparametric unseen species model using Euler transformation provided a lower-bound estimate of total TCR beta diversity. Using fastp trimming at Q25 and MiXCR clonotype assembly, TCRdb reanalyzed the public sequencing data and kept in-frame beta chains. Duplicate CDR3 protein sequences are folded into a single record with the most common DNA and genes. These V and J calls originate from TCRdb's pipeline instead of the authors' own analysis. In all, the sample holds about 640,000 distinct CDR3 sequences, and 58% of those were seen once. Clones ranked in the top ten supply about two fifths of the sample.

Sequenced: blood. The chain employs TRBV7-9 and TRBJ2-5; 8 bases in the junction line up with TRBD2. This TCR came from a man aged 55 to 69 in good health. The CDR3 has the sequence CASSLELAANPWYF. The nucleotides read TGTGCCAGCAGCTTAGAACTAGCGGCAAATCCATGGTACTTC.